The next 23 T cell receptor beta chains were all read from a single sample in a study of T-cell reconstitution after alpha-beta-depleted transplantation in children. Unique molecular identifiers were used in preparing the TCRbeta library. TCRdb independently ran MiXCR on the PCR reads; one entry per CDR3 protein. Among about 460,000 distinct CDR3 sequences, around an eighth were seen once, and the ten largest hold about 6%. Sample: PBMCs from the stem cell graft donor, taken from the stem cell graft. The origin of the receptors is a human donor who donated a stem cell graft to a child with combined immunodeficiency.

A few counts support this clonotype. The V and J genes are TRBV9 and TRBJ2-3; D is undetermined. The CDR3 contains 14 residues. Trimming removed 0 bases at V and 2 bases at J, with 7 bases between. CDR1 and CDR2 (germline): SGDLS, YYNGEE. CDR3 protein: CASSVATITDTQYF. The CDR3 DNA follows: TGTGCCAGCAGCGTAGCTACGATCACAGATACGCAGTATTTT.

This clonotype was seen many times. This chain joins TRBV28 and TRBJ1-2; D call uncertain. CDR3 size: 15 residues. The germline gives CDR1 MDHEN, CDR2 SYDVKM. Trimming removed 3 bases from V and 0 bases from J, with 11 bases in between. CDR3 region: CASSFARRTNYGYTF. The CDR3 nucleotides read TGTGCCAGCAGTTTTGCAAGGCGAACTAACTATGGCTACACCTTC.

A few counts support this clonotype. DNA for the CDR3: TGTGCCAGCAGGGCCCGGGACAGGGAGGGGGAGCAGTACTTC. Its protein product is CASRARDREGEQYF. V and J are TRBV6-1 and TRBJ2-7; TRBD1 aligns across 9 bases. V lost 6 bases, J lost 7 bases, and 10 bases stayed unmatched. The germline V gene has CDR1 MNHNS and CDR2 SASEGT. The CDR3 consists of 14 residues.

V usage is TRBV12-3 or TRBV12-4 and J usage is TRBJ2-1; D remains unclear. This CDR3 contains 13 residues. V lost 5 bases and J lost 5, with 10 bases in between. CDR3 protein: CASSPEWHNEQFF. CDR3 DNA sequence: TGTGCCAGCAGTCCTGAGTGGCACAATGAGCAGTTCTTC.

The sample holds a few counts of this clonotype. A much larger clone differs by one base, so this may be a read error. This chain joins TRBV5-8 and TRBJ2-1, with 15 positions matching TRBD2. In germline, CDR1 is SGHTS, CDR2 YDEGEE. The CDR3 runs 15 residues. The CDR3 loop is CASSWTSGRAGEQSF. The CDR3 DNA reads as TGTGCCAGCAGCTGGACTAGCGGGAGGGCGGGTGAGCAGTCCTTC.

This clonotype was detected only a few times. In nucleotides, the CDR3 is TGTGCCAGCTCACTCTCCGGGACAGGCCTCTCTGGGGCCAACGTCCTGACTTTC. Translating gives CASSLSGTGLSGANVLTF. The chain recombines TRBV18 with TRBJ2-6, with 8 positions matching TRBD1. The germline V gene has CDR1 KGHSH and CDR2 LQKENI. Unmatched junction bases numbered 8, after V lost 4 bases and J lost 0 bases. The CDR3 spans 18 residues. Full variable domain (rest looked up from reference TRBV18 and TRBJ2-6): NAGVMQNPRHLVRRRGQEARLRCSPMKGHSHVYWYRQLPEEGLKFMVYLQKENIIDESGMPKERFSAEFPKEGPSILRIQQVVRGDSAAYFCASSLSGTGLSGANVLTFGAGSRLTVL.

CDR3 coding DNA: TGTGCCAGCAGCCCAGAACTTTACAATGAGCAGTTCTTC. Translating it yields CASSPELYNEQFF. V usage is TRBV9 and J usage is TRBJ2-1; unclear D gene. CDR3 length: 13 residues. Germline CDR1 SGDLS, CDR2 YYNGEE. The V end was cut by 4 bases, the J end by 4 bases, with 9 bases between.

The V call is TRBV12-3 or TRBV12-4, the J call TRBJ1-1; tentative D call: TRBD1 (5 bases). This CDR3 spans 16 amino acids. Trimming took off 3 bases at V and 3 bases at J, with 17 bases between the two ends. The CDR3 loop is CASSFWVPGKDTEAFF. The CDR3 DNA is TGTGCCAGCAGTTTTTGGGTTCCAGGGAAAGACACTGAAGCTTTCTTT.

A few counts support this clonotype. The chain joins TRBV10-3 to TRBJ1-2, with D hard to call. Germline CDR1 and CDR2: ENHRY and SYGVKD. V lost 3 bases and J 4 bases, leaving 15 bases between the germline ends. The CDR3 loop spans 15 amino acids. The CDR3 DNA is TGTGCCATCAGTGACGCCGGGCCCGGTGGCTATGGCTACACCTTC. Its translation: CAISDAGPGGYGYTF.

This clonotype has ten or more counts. The chain couples TRBV28 to TRBJ2-5; D may correspond to TRBD1 or TRBD2 (6 bases each). In germline, CDR1 is MDHEN, CDR2 SYDVKM. The CDR3 covers 15 residues. The germline V and J ends were trimmed by 7 bases and 7 bases, with 22 bases remaining between them. The CDR3 reads CASTRGGRVKRTQYF. CDR3 nucleotides: TGTGCCAGCACCCGAGGGGGGCGGGTTAAGAGGACCCAGTACTTC.

The chain combines TRBV6-1 with TRBJ2-3; 8 bases agree with TRBD2. J was trimmed by 2 bases and V by 2 bases; bases with no gene match: 3. The CDR3 runs 15 residues. The germline gives CDR1 MNHNS, CDR2 SASEGT. CDR3 sequence (DNA): TGTGCCAGCAGTGAAATTAGCGGGGTCACAGATACGCAGTATTTT. This codes for CASSEISGVTDTQYF.

J is TRBJ1-1 and V is TRBV24-1; D gene ambiguous. Trimming removed 3 bases at V and 1 base at J, with 5 bases between. Germline CDR1 KGHDR, CDR2 SFDVKD. This CDR3 spans 13 amino acids. The DNA for the CDR3 is TGTGCCACCAGTGATGGACGGAACACTGAAGCTTTCTTT. It is translated as CATSDGRNTEAFF.

V is TRBV7-9 and J is TRBJ2-1, with TRBD2 matching 13 bases. Trimming took 5 bases from V and 10 from J; bases not matched to a gene: 8. Germline assignment: CDR1 SEHNR and CDR2 FQNEAQ (reference sequence). The length of the CDR3 is 15 residues. The DNA of the CDR3 is TGTGCCAGCAGCCCAGAACTAGCGGGAGGGAACGAGCAGTTCTTC. Residues: CASSPELAGGNEQFF. Looking up the rest from reference TRBV7-9 and TRBJ2-1 gives the full variable domain: DTGVSQNPRHKITKRGQNVTFRCDPISEHNRLYWYRQTLGQGPEFLTYFQNEAQLEKSRLLSDRFSAERPKGSFSTLEIQRTEQGDSAMYLCASSPELAGGNEQFFGPGTRLTVL.

The chain has TRBV11-2 and TRBJ1-6; 7 bases align to TRBD1. Trimming at V came to 1 base and at J to 9 bases, leaving 9 bases not matched to a gene. The CDR3 covers 16 residues. Germline V gives CDR1 SGHAT, CDR2 FQNNGV. CDR3 amino acids: CASSLGADRVGSPLHF. The CDR3 DNA reads TGTGCCAGCAGCTTAGGCGCAGACAGGGTGGGTTCACCCCTCCACTTT.

The chain recombines TRBV3-1 with TRBJ2-1, with 8 bases fitting TRBD2. V was clipped by 4 bases and J by 12 bases; unmatched bases: 14. Germline V CDR1 and CDR2: LGHDT, YNNKEL (reference sequence). This CDR3 spans 15 amino acids. The DNA for the CDR3 is TGTGCCAGCAGCCCCCTTCTTTCAGCGGGGGTGGTGCAGTTCTTC. Amino acid sequence: CASSPLLSAGVVQFF.

This clonotype showed up many times. The V and J genes are TRBV5-1 and TRBJ2-7; D is uncertain. V was clipped by 3 bases and J by 3 bases, with 4 bases between them. The CDR3 consists of 11 residues. The germline CDR1 and CDR2 sequences are SGHRS and YFSETQ. The CDR3 loop is CASSWDYEQYF. As DNA, the CDR3 is TGCGCCAGCAGCTGGGACTACGAGCAGTACTTC. The full variable domain, completed using reference TRBV5-1 and TRBJ2-7, is KAGVTQTPRYLIKTRGQQVTLSCSPISGHRSVSWYQQTPGQGLQFLFEYFSETQRNKGNFPGRFSGRQFSNSRSEMNVSTLELGDSALYLCASSWDYEQYFGPGTRLTVT.

Only a few counts were recorded for this clonotype. CDR3 region: CASSLRGAGNEKLFF. The CDR3 DNA follows: TGTGCCAGCAGTTTGCGAGGGGCGGGTAATGAAAAACTGTTTTTT. The J gene is TRBJ1-4, the V gene TRBV12-3 or TRBV12-4, with D possibly being TRBD1 (5 bases). The CDR3 is 15 amino acids. V shed 3 bases and J shed 4 bases, with 12 bases lying between them.

This clonotype was picked up a small number of times. The CDR3 spells CASSDMGRTEAFF. The CDR3 bases are TGTGCCAGCAGCGATATGGGAAGGACTGAAGCTTTCTTT. The chain combines TRBV9 with TRBJ1-1; D is unclear. V lost 3 bases and J lost 5, with 11 bases in between. CDR1 and CDR2 from the germline V gene are SGDLS and YYNGEE. CDR3 length: 13 amino acids.

The J gene is TRBJ2-5, the V gene TRBV10-3; no reliable D call. The V end lost 4 bases, the J end lost 9 bases, and 6 bases lay between the germline ends. Germline V gives CDR1 ENHRY, CDR2 SYGVKD. This CDR3 is built from 10 residues. CDR3 sequence: CAISGGSQYF. The CDR3 region has the DNA TGTGCCATCAGTGGCGGATCCCAGTACTTC.

The chain is built from TRBV7-2 and TRBJ2-7; TRBD2 aligns across 10 bases. Germline values: CDR1 SGHTA, CDR2 FQGNSA. V dropped 5 bases and J dropped 0; count of bases not matched to a gene: 4. The CDR3 has 15 residues. Written as DNA, the CDR3 is TGTGCCAGCAGCATGCTAGCGGGGGCCTCCTACGAGCAGTACTTC. Translating it yields CASSMLAGASYEQYF.

This clonotype has just one count. V is TRBV24-1 and J is TRBJ2-1; 9 nucleotides match TRBD2. Germline loops: CDR1 KGHDR, CDR2 SFDVKD. V lost 7 bases and J lost 8; bases outside the gene matches: 11. CDR3 size: 15 residues. In nucleotides, the CDR3 is TGTGCCACCAGCCGGGGGACTAGCTTGGGCGATGAGCAGTTCTTC. Translated, it gives CATSRGTSLGDEQFF.

This clonotype was detected only a few times. The chain is built from TRBV7-9 and TRBJ2-7; D gene ambiguous. Germline values: CDR1 SEHNR, CDR2 FQNEAQ (reference sequence). The V and J ends lost 7 bases and 1 base respectively, with 8 bases between them. The CDR3 is 12 amino acids. The DNA of the CDR3 is TGTGCCAGCACTGGGATTTCCTACGAGCAGTACTTC. Amino acid sequence: CASTGISYEQYF. The full variable domain, with the rest looked up from reference TRBV7-9 and TRBJ2-7, is DTGVSQNPRHKITKRGQNVTFRCDPISEHNRLYWYRQTLGQGPEFLTYFQNEAQLEKSRLLSDRFSAERPKGSFSTLEIQRTEQGDSAMYLCASTGISYEQYFGPGTRLTVT.

This clonotype was seen at least ten times. J is TRBJ2-1 and V is TRBV24-1; possibly TRBD1 for D (5 bases). This CDR3 region has 16 residues. V lost 4 bases and J lost 4, with 16 bases in between. Germline-derived CDR1 and CDR2 are KGHDR and SFDVKD. CDR3 sequence (DNA): TGTGCCACCAGTGACCCCGACAGCCGGTGGTACAATGAGCAGTTCTTC. Its translation: CATSDPDSRWYNEQFF.